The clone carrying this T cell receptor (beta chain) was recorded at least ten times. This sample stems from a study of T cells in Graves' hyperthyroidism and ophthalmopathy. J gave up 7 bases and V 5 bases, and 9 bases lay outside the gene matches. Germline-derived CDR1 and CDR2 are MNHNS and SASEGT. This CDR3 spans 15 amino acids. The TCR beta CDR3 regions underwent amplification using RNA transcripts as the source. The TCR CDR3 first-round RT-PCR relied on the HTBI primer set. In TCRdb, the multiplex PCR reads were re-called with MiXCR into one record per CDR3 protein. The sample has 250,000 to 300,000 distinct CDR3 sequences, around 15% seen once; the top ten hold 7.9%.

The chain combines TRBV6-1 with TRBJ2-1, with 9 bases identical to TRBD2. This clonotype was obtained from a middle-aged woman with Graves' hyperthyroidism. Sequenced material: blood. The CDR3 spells CASSRLAEGVNEQFF. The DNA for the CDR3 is TGTGCCAGCAGTAGACTAGCGGAGGGCGTTAATGAGCAGTTCTTC.